This is a list of T cell receptor beta chains from one sample in a study of post-analysis software for immune sequencing data. TCRdb called the PCR reads again in MiXCR, with one record for every CDR3 protein. The data contain about 540,000 distinct CDR3 sequences, 34% of them singletons. The sample was blood. All receptors come from a girl aged 2-17 years with multiple sclerosis. The CDR3 runs from the conserved cysteine through the conserved F or W. D genes are given only for firm matches. Size is omitted from some rows. Given values are once, few, many or a class for expanded clones.

cdr3_nt | cdr3_aa | d_call | j_call | cdr3_length | v_call | clone_size
TGCAGTGCTAGAACGACAGCCAGTAATGAAAAACTGTTTTTT | CSARTTASNEKLFF | - | TRBJ1-4 | 14 | TRBV20-1 | -
TGTGCCAGCACCCTTAGCGGGGCGAGCTCCTACAATGAGCAGTTCTTC | CASTLSGASSYNEQFF | TRBD2 | TRBJ2-1 | 16 | TRBV11-2 | -
TGTGCCAGCAGACGCCCGGACCGCGAGGGGGAAAAACTGTTTTTT | CASRRPDREGEKLFF | - | TRBJ1-4 | 15 | TRBV2 | few
TGTGCCAGCAGCGCCAAAGCGGGGGGCATGTACAATGAGCAGTTCTTC | CASSAKAGGMYNEQFF | TRBD2 | TRBJ2-1 | 16 | TRBV9 | -
TGTGCCGCGAACAGGGGCGGGAATGAGCAGTTCTTC | CAANRGGNEQFF | TRBD1 | TRBJ2-1 | 12 | TRBV28 | -
TGTGCCAGCAGGATAGCAGGGGAAGGTGGCTACACCTTC | CASRIAGEGGYTF | - | TRBJ1-2 | 13 | TRBV3-1 | -
TGTGCCAGCAGTCGTTCCGGGACAGGGCTTGGGAATGGCTACACCTTC | CASSRSGTGLGNGYTF | TRBD1 | TRBJ1-2 | 16 | TRBV6-5 | few
TGTGCCAGCAGCAGAGGGACAGGGGGTTCGTACACTGAAGCTTTCTTT | CASSRGTGGSYTEAFF | TRBD1 | TRBJ1-1 | 16 | TRBV7-8 | -
TGTGCCAGCAGTCCCCAGAATCAGCCCCAGCATTTT | CASSPQNQPQHF | - | TRBJ1-5 | 12 | TRBV27 | -
TGTGCCAGCAGCTCGGGGGCGGTTTCCTACGAGCAGTACTTC | CASSSGAVSYEQYF | - | TRBJ2-7 | 14 | TRBV11-2 | -
TGTGCCAGCACCGAGACTTACAGCTCCTACAATGAGCAGTTCTTC | CASTETYSSYNEQFF | - | TRBJ2-1 | 15 | TRBV6-5 | -
TGCAGTGCTAGAACCTCGACAGGGGGAATAGATGAGCAGTTCTTC | CSARTSTGGIDEQFF | TRBD1 | TRBJ2-1 | 15 | TRBV20-1 | -
TGTGCCAGCAGCCGTTCCGAGCGGGGGGCCGACACCGGGGAGCTGTTTTTT | CASSRSERGADTGELFF | TRBD2 | TRBJ2-2 | 17 | TRBV7-8 | -
TGTGCCAGCAGCCGGGACAGTCACTATGGCTACACCTTC | CASSRDSHYGYTF | TRBD1 | TRBJ1-2 | 13 | TRBV6-5 | few
TGTGCCAGCAGCAACACGGGACAGGGTTCCTACGAGCAGTACTTC | CASSNTGQGSYEQYF | TRBD1 | TRBJ2-7 | 15 | TRBV11-2 | few
TGTGCCAGCGCGAGAGGAGCGGAAGATACGCAGTATTTT | CASARGAEDTQYF | - | TRBJ2-3 | 13 | TRBV7-2 | -
TGTGCCAGCTCATGGGGACTTAATGAAAAACTGTTTTTT | CASSWGLNEKLFF | - | TRBJ1-4 | 13 | TRBV2 | -
TGCGCCAGCAGCCCTGGGACCCACAGGGGTTCCACTGAAGCTTTCTTT | CASSPGTHRGSTEAFF | TRBD1 | TRBJ1-1 | 16 | TRBV5-1 | few
TGCAGCGTTGTCGAGGGCTACGAGCAGTACTTC | CSVVEGYEQYF | - | TRBJ2-7 | 11 | TRBV29-1 | -
TGTGCCAGCAGTAAGGACCGTTCCACAGATACGCAGTATTTT | CASSKDRSTDTQYF | - | TRBJ2-3 | 14 | TRBV6-1 | -
TGTGCCAGCAGCCAATTTGGCGGGGGAAACACCGGGGAGCTGTTTTTT | CASSQFGGGNTGELFF | TRBD2 | TRBJ2-2 | 16 | TRBV3-1 | -
TGCGCCAGCAGCTTGGTCCCAGATTCGCATGACTATGGCTACACCTTC | CASSLVPDSHDYGYTF | - | TRBJ1-2 | 16 | TRBV5-1 | few
TGTGCCAGCAGTTACTTCCGGGACAGGGGCTATAATTCACCCCTCCACTTT | CASSYFRDRGYNSPLHF | TRBD1 | TRBJ1-6 | 17 | TRBV6-5 | -
TGTGCCAGCAGCCAAGTCGAGGCAGGACCCCAAGAGACCCAGTACTTC | CASSQVEAGPQETQYF | - | TRBJ2-5 | 16 | TRBV14 | -
TGTGCCATCAGTGGGTCTACGGGGGCGGCTGGGTACATTCAGTACTTC | CAISGSTGAAGYIQYF | - | TRBJ2-4 | 16 | TRBV10-3 | few
TGTGCCAGCATGGAGGGGGTGAACACTGAAGCTTTCTTT | CASMEGVNTEAFF | - | TRBJ1-1 | 13 | TRBV15 | -
TGTGCCAGCAGTTACCTGGTCCAGGGGAACACTGAAGCTTTCTTT | CASSYLVQGNTEAFF | - | TRBJ1-1 | 15 | TRBV6-5 | -
TGTGCCATCAGTGAAGCCAGGAACACTGAAGCTTTCTTT | CAISEARNTEAFF | - | TRBJ1-1 | 13 | TRBV10-3 | -
TGCGCCAGCAGTGAGTTAGGGACAGGGGTAGATACGCAGTATTTT | CASSELGTGVDTQYF | TRBD1 | TRBJ2-3 | 15 | TRBV6-1 | -
TGCGCCAGCAGCTTCTCCGCGAACACTGAAGCTTTCTTT | CASSFSANTEAFF | - | TRBJ1-1 | 13 | TRBV5-1 | few
TGTGCCAGCAGCATCGGGACAGATATAAATCAGCCCCAGCATTTT | CASSIGTDINQPQHF | TRBD1 | TRBJ1-5 | 15 | TRBV11-2 | few
TGTGCCAGCAGCGTAGCGGTAGCGGGAGAACAAGAGACCCAGTACTTC | CASSVAVAGEQETQYF | TRBD2 | TRBJ2-5 | 16 | TRBV9 | -
TGTGCCAGCTCACCACCGGAGGACGGCACAGATACGCAGTATTTT | CASSPPEDGTDTQYF | - | TRBJ2-3 | 15 | TRBV18 | few
TGCAGCGCCAGGGCAGCAACTAATGAAAAACTGTTTTTT | CSARAATNEKLFF | - | TRBJ1-4 | 13 | TRBV29-1 | few
TGTGCCAGCAGTGAGGGATTCAATGAGCAGTTCTTC | CASSEGFNEQFF | - | TRBJ2-1 | 12 | TRBV6-5 | -
TGTGCCAGCAGCGTAGGGGACACAGATACGCAGTATTTT | CASSVGDTDTQYF | - | TRBJ2-3 | 13 | TRBV9 | few
TGTGCCAGCAGCGTAGGTAACCGACTAGGGGATACGCAGTATTTT | CASSVGNRLGDTQYF | - | TRBJ2-3 | 15 | TRBV9 | few
TGCAGTGCTAGAGTCCTGGGCCTCTACGAGCAGTACTTC | CSARVLGLYEQYF | - | TRBJ2-7 | 13 | TRBV20-1 | -
TGTGCCAGCAAACGGGACCTCAACACTGAAGCTTTCTTT | CASKRDLNTEAFF | - | TRBJ1-1 | 13 | TRBV9 | few
TGCGCCAGCAGTGAAGCTCCGGGGGGGCCCTACGAGCAGTACTTC | CASSEAPGGPYEQYF | TRBD2 | TRBJ2-7 | 15 | TRBV10-2 | few
TGTGCCACCAGTGACCCTAAGGACAGGGGGCTATGGTCCTACAATGAGCAGTTCTTC | CATSDPKDRGLWSYNEQFF | TRBD1 | TRBJ2-1 | 19 | TRBV24-1 | -
TGTACCAGCAGCCCTTTACGACAGGGTTCACCCCTCCACTTT | CTSSPLRQGSPLHF | TRBD1 | TRBJ1-6 | 14 | TRBV7-2 | few
TGCAGCGGGGGGAACGATGGCTACACCTTC | CSGGNDGYTF | - | TRBJ1-2 | 10 | TRBV29-1 | few
TGCAGTGCTCCCGGGGGGGCCCCAGAGACCCAGTACTTC | CSAPGGAPETQYF | TRBD2 | TRBJ2-5 | 13 | TRBV20-1 | few
TGTGCCAGCAGCTTAGCCCCAGCGGGGGCCACCCCCTTTAGTGAGCAGTTCTTC | CASSLAPAGATPFSEQFF | TRBD2 | TRBJ2-1 | 18 | TRBV7-2 | few
TGTGCCAGCAGTCTGCGGACCGAAGAGACCCAGTACTTC | CASSLRTEETQYF | - | TRBJ2-5 | 13 | TRBV12-3/TRBV12-4 | -
TGTGCCAGCAGTACCGACAGGGGAGCGTGGGATACGCAGTATTTT | CASSTDRGAWDTQYF | TRBD1 | TRBJ2-3 | 15 | TRBV9 | few